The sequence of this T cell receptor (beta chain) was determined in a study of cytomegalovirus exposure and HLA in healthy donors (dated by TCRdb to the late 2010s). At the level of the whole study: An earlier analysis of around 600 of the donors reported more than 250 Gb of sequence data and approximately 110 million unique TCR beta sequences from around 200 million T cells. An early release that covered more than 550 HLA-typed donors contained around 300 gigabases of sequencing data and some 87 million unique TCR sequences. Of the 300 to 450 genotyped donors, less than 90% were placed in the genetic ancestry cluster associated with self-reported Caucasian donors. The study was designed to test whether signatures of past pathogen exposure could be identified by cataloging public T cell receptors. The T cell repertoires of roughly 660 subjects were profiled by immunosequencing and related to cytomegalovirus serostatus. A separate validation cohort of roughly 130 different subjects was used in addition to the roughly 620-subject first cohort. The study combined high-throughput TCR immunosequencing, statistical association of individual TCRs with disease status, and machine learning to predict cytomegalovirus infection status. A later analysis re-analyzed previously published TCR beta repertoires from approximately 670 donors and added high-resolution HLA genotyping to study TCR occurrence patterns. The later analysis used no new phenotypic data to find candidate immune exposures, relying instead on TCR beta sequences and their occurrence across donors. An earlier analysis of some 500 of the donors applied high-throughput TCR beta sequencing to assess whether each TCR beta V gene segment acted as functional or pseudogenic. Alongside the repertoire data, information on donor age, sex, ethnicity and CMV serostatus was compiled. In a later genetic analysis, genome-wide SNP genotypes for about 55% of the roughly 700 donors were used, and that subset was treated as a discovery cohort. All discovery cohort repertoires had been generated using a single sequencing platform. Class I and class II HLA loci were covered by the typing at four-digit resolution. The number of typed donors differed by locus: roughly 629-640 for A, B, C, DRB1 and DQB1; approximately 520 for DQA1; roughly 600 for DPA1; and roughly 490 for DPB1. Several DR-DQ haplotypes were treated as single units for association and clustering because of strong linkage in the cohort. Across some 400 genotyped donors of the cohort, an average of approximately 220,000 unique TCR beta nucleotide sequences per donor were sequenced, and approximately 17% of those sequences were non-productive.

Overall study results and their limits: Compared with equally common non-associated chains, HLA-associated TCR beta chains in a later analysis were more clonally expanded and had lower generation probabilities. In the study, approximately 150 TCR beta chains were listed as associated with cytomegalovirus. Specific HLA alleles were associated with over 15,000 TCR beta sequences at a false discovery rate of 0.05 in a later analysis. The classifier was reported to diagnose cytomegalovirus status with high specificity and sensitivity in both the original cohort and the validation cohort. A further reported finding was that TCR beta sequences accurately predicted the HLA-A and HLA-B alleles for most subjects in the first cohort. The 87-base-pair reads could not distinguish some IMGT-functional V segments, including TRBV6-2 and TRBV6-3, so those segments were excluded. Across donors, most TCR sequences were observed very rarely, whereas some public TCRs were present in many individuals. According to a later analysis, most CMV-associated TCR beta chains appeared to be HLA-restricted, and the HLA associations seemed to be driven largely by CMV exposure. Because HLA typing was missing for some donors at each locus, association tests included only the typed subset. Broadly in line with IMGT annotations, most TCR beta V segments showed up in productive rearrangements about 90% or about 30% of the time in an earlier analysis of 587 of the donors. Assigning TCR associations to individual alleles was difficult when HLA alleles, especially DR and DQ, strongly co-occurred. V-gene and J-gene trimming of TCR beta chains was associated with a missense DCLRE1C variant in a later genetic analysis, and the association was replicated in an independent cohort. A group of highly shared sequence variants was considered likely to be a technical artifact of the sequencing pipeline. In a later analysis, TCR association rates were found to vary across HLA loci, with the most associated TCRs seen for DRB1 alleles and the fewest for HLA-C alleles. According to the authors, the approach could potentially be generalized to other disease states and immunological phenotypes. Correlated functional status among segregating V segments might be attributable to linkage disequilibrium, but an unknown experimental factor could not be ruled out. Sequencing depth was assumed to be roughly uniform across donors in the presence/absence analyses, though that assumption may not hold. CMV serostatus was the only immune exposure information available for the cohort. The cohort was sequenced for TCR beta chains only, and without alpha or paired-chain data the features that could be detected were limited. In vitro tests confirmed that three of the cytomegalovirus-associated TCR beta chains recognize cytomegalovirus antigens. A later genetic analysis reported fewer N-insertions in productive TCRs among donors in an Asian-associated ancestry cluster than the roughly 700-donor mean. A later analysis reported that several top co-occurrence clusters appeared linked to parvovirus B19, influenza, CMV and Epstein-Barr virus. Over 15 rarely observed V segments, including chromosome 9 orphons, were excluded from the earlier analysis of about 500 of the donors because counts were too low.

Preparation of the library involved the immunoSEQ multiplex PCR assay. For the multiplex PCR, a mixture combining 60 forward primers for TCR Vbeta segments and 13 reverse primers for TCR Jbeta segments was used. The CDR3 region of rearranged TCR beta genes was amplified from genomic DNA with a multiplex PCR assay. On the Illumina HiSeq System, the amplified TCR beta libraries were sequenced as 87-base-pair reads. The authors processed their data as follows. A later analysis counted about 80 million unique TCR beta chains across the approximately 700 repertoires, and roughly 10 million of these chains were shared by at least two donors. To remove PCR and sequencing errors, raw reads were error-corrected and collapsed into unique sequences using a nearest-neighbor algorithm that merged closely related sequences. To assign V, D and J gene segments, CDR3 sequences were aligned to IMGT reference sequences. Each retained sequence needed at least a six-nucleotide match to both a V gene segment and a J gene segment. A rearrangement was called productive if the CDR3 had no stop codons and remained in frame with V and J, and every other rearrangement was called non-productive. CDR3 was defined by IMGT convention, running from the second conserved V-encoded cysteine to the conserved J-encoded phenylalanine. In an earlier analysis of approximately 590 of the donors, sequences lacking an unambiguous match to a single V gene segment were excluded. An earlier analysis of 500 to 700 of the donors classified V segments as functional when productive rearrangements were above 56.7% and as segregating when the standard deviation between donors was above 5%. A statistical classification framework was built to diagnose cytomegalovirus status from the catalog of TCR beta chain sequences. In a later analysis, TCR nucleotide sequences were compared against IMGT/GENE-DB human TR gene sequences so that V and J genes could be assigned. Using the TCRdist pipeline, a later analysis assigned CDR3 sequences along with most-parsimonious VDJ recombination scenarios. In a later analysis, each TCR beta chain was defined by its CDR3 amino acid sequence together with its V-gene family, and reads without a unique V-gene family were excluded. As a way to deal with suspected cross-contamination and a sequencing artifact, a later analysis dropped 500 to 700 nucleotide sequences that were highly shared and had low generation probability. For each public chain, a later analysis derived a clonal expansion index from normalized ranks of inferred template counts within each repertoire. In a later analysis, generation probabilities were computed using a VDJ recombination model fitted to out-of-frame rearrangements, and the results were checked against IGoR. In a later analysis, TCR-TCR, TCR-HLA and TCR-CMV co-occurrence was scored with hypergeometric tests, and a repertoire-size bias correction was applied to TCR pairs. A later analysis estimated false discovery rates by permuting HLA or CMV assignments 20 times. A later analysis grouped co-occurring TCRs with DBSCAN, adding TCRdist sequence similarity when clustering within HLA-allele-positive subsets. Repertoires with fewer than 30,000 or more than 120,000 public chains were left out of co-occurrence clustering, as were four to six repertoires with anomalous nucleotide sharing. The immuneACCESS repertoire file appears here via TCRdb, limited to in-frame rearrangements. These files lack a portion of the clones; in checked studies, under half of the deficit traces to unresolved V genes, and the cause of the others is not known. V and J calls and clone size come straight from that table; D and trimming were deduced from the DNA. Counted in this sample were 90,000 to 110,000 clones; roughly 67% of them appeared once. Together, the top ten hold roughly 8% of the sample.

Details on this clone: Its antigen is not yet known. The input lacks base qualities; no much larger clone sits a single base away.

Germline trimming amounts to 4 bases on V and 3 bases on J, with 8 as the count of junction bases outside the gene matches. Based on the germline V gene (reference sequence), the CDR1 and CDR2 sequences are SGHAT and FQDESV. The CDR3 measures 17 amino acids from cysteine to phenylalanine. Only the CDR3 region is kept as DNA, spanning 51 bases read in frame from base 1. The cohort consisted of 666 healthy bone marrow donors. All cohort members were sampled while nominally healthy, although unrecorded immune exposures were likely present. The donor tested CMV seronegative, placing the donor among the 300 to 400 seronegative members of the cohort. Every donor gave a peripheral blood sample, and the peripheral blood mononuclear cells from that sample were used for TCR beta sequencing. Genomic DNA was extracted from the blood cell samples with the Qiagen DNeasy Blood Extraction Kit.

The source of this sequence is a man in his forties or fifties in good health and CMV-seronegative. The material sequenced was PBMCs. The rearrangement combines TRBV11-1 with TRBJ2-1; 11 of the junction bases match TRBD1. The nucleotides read TGTGCCAGCAGCTCAGGGACCGGGACAGGGGGCTACAATGAGCAGTTCTTC. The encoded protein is CASSSGTGTGGYNEQFF.